This TCR beta chain is from a study of shared clonotypes between healthy human individuals. General study findings and limits: The study generally estimated greater richness for naive than memory subsets. In four donors, roughly 5.2% of naive CD4 clonotypes appeared in common.

Repertoires were generated with immunoSEQ multiplex PCR, while TCRdb's copy carries only in-frame clones and drops some. Here the sample spans roughly 2.2 million clones, around 92% being singletons. CD4+ cells were split into CD45RA+ naive and CD45RA-negative memory subsets. Regarding this clone: Its cognate antigen is unknown.

This sequence was found in a man aged 18 to 29 in good health. Some clones in this sample may be carry-over from other donors' samples. Specimen: naive CD4+ T cells from PBMCs. Subset: CD45RA+ positively selected.

DNA of the CDR3: TGTGCCAGCAGGGTTTTAGCGGGGAGTAGCTCCTACGAGCAGTACTTC. Its translation is CASRVLAGSSSYEQYF. The rearrangement links TRBV28 to TRBJ2-7, with 8 bases identical to TRBD2. The CDR3 loop spans 16 amino acids. Losses at the gene ends were 6 bases for V and 0 bases for J; bases not matched to a gene: 10. Germline V lookup: CDR1 MDHEN, CDR2 SYDVKM.